This T cell receptor beta chain is from a study of control samples from healthy donors and cancer patients (dated by TCRdb to the early 2020s). About this clone: What antigen it recognizes has not been identified. Per-nucleotide qualities are absent, and no much larger clonotype sits a single base away.

Library preparation used the immunoSEQ multiplex PCR assay. Imported from immuneACCESS, the table was reduced by TCRdb to in-frame sequences with V and J called. These copies leave out some clones; in studies compared against another copy, an unresolved V gene accounts for under half, and the cause of the remainder is not known. Present in this sample are 100,000 to 150,000 clones, over 80% of which were seen just once. Just under 0.6% of the sample is held by the ten biggest clonotypes. Trimming accounts for 2 bases at V and 4 bases at J, while the number of junction bases matched to no gene is 0. CDR1 GTSNPN and CDR2 SVGIG were looked up in the germline V gene (reference sequence). Its CDR3 holds 12 amino acids, cysteine through phenylalanine. Just CDR3 DNA is preserved here, 36 bases in frame from base 1.

This chain is built from TRBV30 and TRBJ1-1; 8 bases in the junction line up with TRBD1. This clonotype was obtained from a man at least 80 years old with head and neck cancer. Sequenced sample: PBMCs. In nucleotide form, the sequence is TGTGCCTGGAGTACAGGGGGCACTGAAGCTTTCTTT. This encodes CAWSTGGTEAFF.